The 22 T cell receptor beta chains below all came from one sample that was sequenced in a study of shared clonotypes between healthy human individuals. Clones were sequenced by immunoSEQ multiplex PCR, and TCRdb holds only the in-frame ones, with some missing. Here the sample spans some 2,500,000 clones, roughly 92% being singletons. Sequencing was carried out using naive CD4+ T cells from PBMCs. Subset denoted: CD45RA+ positively selected. These receptors all come from a man aged 18 to 29 in good health. Some clones in this sample may be carry-over from other donors' samples.

V and J are TRBV5-1 and TRBJ2-7; D possibly matches TRBD1 or TRBD2 (6 bases each). The germline CDR1 and CDR2 sequences are SGHRS and YFSETQ. Trimming left V 6 bases short and J 3 bases short, with 16 bases between. The CDR3 has 14 residues. CDR3 coding DNA: TGCGCCAGCACTAGGGGGGCAACCGGCTACGAGCAGTACTTC. It specifies CASTRGATGYEQYF.

This CDR3 is CASSPLTGLNYEQYF. The CDR3 region has the DNA TGTGCCAGCAGTCCACTTACGGGACTGAACTACGAGCAGTACTTC. The V gene is TRBV28, the J gene TRBJ2-7; tentative D call: TRBD2 (6 bases). This CDR3 has 15 amino acids. The V end lost 5 bases, the J end lost 3 bases, and 17 bases lay between the germline ends. Germline V gene lookup returns CDR1 MDHEN and CDR2 SYDVKM.

The chain combines TRBV27 with TRBJ2-1; the D is unclear. The V and J ends lost 3 bases and 4 bases respectively, with 4 bases between them. The CDR3 contains 12 residues. The germline V gene encodes CDR1 MNHEY and CDR2 SMNVEV (reference sequence). Written as DNA, the CDR3 is TGTGCCAGCAGTTTCATGTACAATGAGCAGTTCTTC. Its protein product is CASSFMYNEQFF.

The V call is TRBV9, the J call TRBJ2-1; D unclear. Germline assignment: CDR1 SGDLS and CDR2 YYNGEE. This CDR3 is 14 amino acids long. Deletions cut 6 bases from V and 0 bases from J, with 10 bases between. CDR3 DNA: TGTGCCAGCACGCCGCAGAGCTCCTACAATGAGCAGTTCTTC. It is translated as CASTPQSSYNEQFF. The full variable domain, rest sourced from reference TRBV9 and TRBJ2-1, is DSGVTQTPKHLITATGQRVTLRCSPRSGDLSVYWYQQSLDQGLQFLIQYYNGEERAKGNILERFSAQQFPDLHSELNLSSLELGDSALYFCASTPQSSYNEQFFGPGTRLTVL.

The chain employs TRBV25-1 and TRBJ2-2, with TRBD2 matching 11 bases. Germline CDR1 reads MGHDK; CDR2 reads SYGVNS. CDR3 length equals 15 residues. V lost 6 bases, J lost 4 bases, and 4 bases stayed unmatched. The CDR3 DNA is TGTGCCAGCAGACAAACTAGCGGGGGCACCGGGGAGCTGTTTTTT. Translation: CASRQTSGGTGELFF. The full variable domain, rest sourced from reference TRBV25-1 and TRBJ2-2, is EADIYQTPRYLVIGTGKKITLECSQTMGHDKMYWYQQDPGMELHLIHYSYGVNSTEKGDLSSESTVSRIRTEHFPLTLESARPSHTSQYLCASRQTSGGTGELFFGEGSRLTVL.

Concerning this clone itself: The same CDR3 arises from other DNA sequences in this sample as well. The V gene is TRBV28, the J gene TRBJ2-1; D gene unclear. This CDR3 has 14 residues. Germline V gene data show CDR1 as MDHEN and CDR2 as SYDVKM. Trimming removed 4 bases at V and 4 bases at J, with 11 bases between. The CDR3 bases are TGTGCCAGCAGTTCGCCAGACGGTTACAATGAGCAGTTCTTC. Residues: CASSSPDGYNEQFF.

This sequence joins TRBV28 and TRBJ1-3, with a weak D call TRBD1 (5 bases). V was pared by 7 bases and J by 5 bases, with 12 bases between. The CDR3 runs 13 residues. Per germline, CDR1 MDHEN and CDR2 SYDVKM. The CDR3 spells CASTGGGRNTIYF. In DNA form, the CDR3 reads TGTGCCAGCACCGGGGGGGGGAGAAACACCATATATTTT.

The chain joins TRBV7-8 to TRBJ1-5; the D is unclear. The germline gives CDR1 SGHVS, CDR2 FQNEAQ. This CDR3 region has 16 residues. With 1 base removed from V and 0 bases from J, the gap between germline ends came to 10 bases. The CDR3 is CASSLDGRYSNQPQHF. CDR3 in DNA: TGTGCCAGCAGCTTAGATGGCAGATATAGCAATCAGCCCCAGCATTTT.

The rearrangement uses TRBV19 and TRBJ1-5; possible D gene TRBD1, 6 bases. V shed 6 bases and J shed 6 bases, with 24 bases lying between them. This CDR3 contains 17 residues. In germline, CDR1 is LNHDA, CDR2 SQIVND (reference sequence). The CDR3 loop is CASSPSGRGHWGQPQHF. The DNA of the CDR3 is TGTGCCAGTAGCCCCTCGGGTCGGGGGCATTGGGGTCAGCCCCAGCATTTT.

In this sample, this clone turned up once. This chain uses TRBV6-1 with TRBJ2-3, with D perhaps assigned TRBD1 or TRBD2 (5 bases each). CDR3 length: 13 residues. The V end lost 8 bases, the J end lost 1 base, and 10 bases lay between the germline ends. Germline V gives CDR1 MNHNS, CDR2 SASEGT. The CDR3 DNA sequence: TGTGCCAGCGAGGGGCGCGGCACAGATACGCAGTATTTT. Its translation is CASEGRGTDTQYF.

This clone was seen a single time. The chain combines TRBV5-1 with TRBJ2-5; TRBD1 agrees at 9 bases. This CDR3 is 13 amino acids long. Germline CDR1 SGHRS, CDR2 YFSETQ. V shed 6 bases and J 4 bases; nucleotides not matched to a gene: 4. CDR3 sequence reads: CASNTGGAETQYF. CDR3 bases: TGCGCCAGCAACACAGGGGGCGCAGAGACCCAGTACTTC.

This chain joins TRBV9 and TRBJ2-3; tentative D call: TRBD1 (6 bases). Germline lookup yields CDR1 SGDLS and CDR2 YYNGEE. Between the trimmed V and J ends, which lost 2 bases and 4 bases, there was a span of 14 bases. This CDR3 is 15 amino acids long. This CDR3 is CASSVSIRQADTQYF. CDR3 nucleotide sequence: TGTGCCAGCAGCGTTTCTATCCGACAGGCAGATACGCAGTATTTT.

This chain joins TRBV7-2 and TRBJ1-4, with a weak D call TRBD1 (5 bases). CDR3 size: 14 residues. The V gene lost 8 bases and the J gene lost 8 bases, with 18 bases spanning the gap. CDR1 SGHTA and CDR2 FQGNSA come from the germline V gene. The CDR3 protein is CASARGRVLEKLFF. CDR3 DNA sequence: TGTGCCAGCGCACGGGGCAGGGTCCTGGAAAAACTGTTTTTT.

The chain has TRBV4-2 and TRBJ1-1; D remains unclear. The V end was cut by 2 bases, the J end by 5 bases, with 3 bases between. The CDR3 has 11 residues. Germline V gene data show CDR1 as LGHNA and CDR2 as YNFKEQ. The CDR3 DNA follows: TGTGCCAGCAGCCAATTTACTGAAGCTTTCTTT. Translation gives CASSQFTEAFF.

The chain uses TRBV5-5 and TRBJ2-1, with D possibly TRBD2 on 6 matching bases. CDR1 is SGHKS and CDR2 is YYEKEE in the germline V gene (reference sequence). CDR3 size: 16 residues. V lost 0 bases, J lost 0 bases, and 10 bases lay in between. CDR3: CASSLGSGSSYNEQFF. The CDR3 DNA sequence: TGTGCCAGCAGCTTGGGTAGCGGAAGCTCCTACAATGAGCAGTTCTTC.

The rearrangement uses TRBV28 and TRBJ1-3; 7 nucleotides line up with TRBD1. Germline assignment: CDR1 MDHEN and CDR2 SYDVKM. V shed 6 bases, J shed 0 bases, and the junction held 8 bases outside the gene matches. The CDR3 length is 16 residues. The chain's CDR3 is CASRVPGQSSGNTIYF. As DNA, the CDR3 is TGTGCCAGCAGAGTTCCGGGACAGAGCTCTGGAAACACCATATATTTT.

Of note for this clone: The sample contains more than one DNA sequence encoding this CDR3. The chain carries TRBV5-1 and TRBJ2-7; D is uncertain. The germline gives CDR1 SGHRS, CDR2 YFSETQ. With 0 bases removed from V and 2 bases from J, the gap between germline ends came to 9 bases. The CDR3 sequence is 14 residues long. The CDR3 here is CASSLDIRTYEQYF. For the CDR3, the DNA is TGCGCCAGCAGCTTGGACATTCGAACCTACGAGCAGTACTTC.

The chain uses TRBV4-1 and TRBJ2-5; D is unresolved. The germline V gene has CDR1 MGHRA and CDR2 YSYEKL. V lost 3 bases, J lost 4 bases, and 9 bases lay in between. This CDR3 is 13 amino acids long. The CDR3 is CASSQIKGETQYF. DNA for the CDR3: TGCGCCAGCAGCCAGATAAAAGGAGAGACCCAGTACTTC.

This chain connects TRBV11-2 to TRBJ2-5; 8 bases map to TRBD1. The J call may be incorrect, as the DNA end agrees better with TRBJ2-7. The CDR3 covers 16 residues. CDR1 and CDR2 from the germline V gene are SGHAT and FQNNGV. The CDR3 DNA sequence: TGTGCCAGCACCCCAATCACCCGACAGGGGCTTTACGAGCAGTACTTC. It specifies CASTPITRQGLYEQYF.

V usage is TRBV25-1 and J usage is TRBJ2-5, with D hard to call. The CDR3 sequence is 18 residues long. Germline-derived CDR1 and CDR2 are MGHDK and SYGVNS. V gave up 2 bases and J gave up 2 bases, with 21 bases separating them. CDR3 sequence: CASSEGSKLRIEQETQYF. DNA for the CDR3: TGTGCCAGCAGTGAAGGCAGTAAGTTGCGGATCGAACAAGAGACCCAGTACTTC.

The chain is built from TRBV4-1 and TRBJ2-5; 11 positions agree with TRBD2. V trimming: 4 bases; J trimming: 4 bases; junction bases outside the gene matches: 5. Germline V gives CDR1 MGHRA, CDR2 YSYEKL. The CDR3 extends over 15 amino acids. The CDR3 sequence: CASSRFTSGRETQYF. CDR3 nucleotides: TGCGCCAGCAGCCGGTTTACTAGCGGGAGAGAGACCCAGTACTTC.

V is TRBV29-1 and J is TRBJ2-7; 8 bases are shared with TRBD2. Germline V gene lookup returns CDR1 SQVTM and CDR2 ANQGSEA. The J segment lost 9 bases and the V segment lost 5 bases, leaving 15 bases of the junction unmatched. The CDR3 contains 14 residues. In nucleotides, the CDR3 is TGCAGCGTTCGGGGGGGGCTAGCCGAAGGAGTGCAGTACTTC. This codes for CSVRGGLAEGVQYF.